This T cell receptor beta chain was sequenced for a study of blood T cell repertoires in COVID-19. Overall study context: COVID-19 samples from acute and convalescent phases originated in the United States, Italy and Spain.

In regard to this clone: Additional DNA sequences in this sample encode the identical CDR3.

The V gene's germline CDR1 is WNHNN and CDR2 SYGVQD (reference sequence). With 2 bases removed from V and 1 base from J, the gap between germline ends came to 5 bases. The CDR3 contains 14 residues. The protocol was immunoSEQ multiplex PCR, while the TCRdb copy is restricted to in-frame clones and leaves out a portion. The table shows roughly 300,000 clones, with more than 75% occurring only once. J is TRBJ2-2 and V is TRBV10-1; D perhaps matches TRBD1 (5 bases). This clonotype was sampled from a woman in her 30s who had recovered from COVID-19. The sample comprised PBMCs or T cells enriched from blood (not recorded which). CDR3: CASSEQGNTGELFF. The DNA for the CDR3 is TGCGCCAGCAGTGAGCAGGGGAACACCGGGGAGCTGTTTTTT.